This T cell receptor (beta chain) was identified during a study of a mutant IDH1 vaccine in newly diagnosed glioma. For the study at large: Eight vaccine injections were given to patients in weeks 1, 3, 5, 7, 11, 15, 19 and 23. Former treatment meant radiotherapy, temozolomide, or both; the majority had gotten both.

The CDR3 runs to 14 residues. V lost 1 base and J lost 4, with 10 bases in between. Germline loops: CDR1 SEHNR, CDR2 FQNEAQ (reference sequence). Study results and caveats: The study observed vaccine-induced immune responses in about 93% of patients. Whatever changes occurred in top peripheral T cell clonotypes seemed unrelated to pseudoprogression.

A note on this clone: As yet, its antigen is unknown.

Documented time point: week 11, during vaccination. Vaccination comprised doses that each held 300 ug of mutant IDH1 20-mer peptide, plus topical imiquimod. Here immunoSEQ multiplex PCR was the method, and the copy in TCRdb shows in-frame clones only, minus some. The table has about 61,000 clones, 75% to 85% seen once. The receptor was derived from a middle-aged man with glioma. V and J are TRBV7-9 and TRBJ1-2; D is undetermined. Specimen: PBMCs, collected from a glioma patient whose treatment included an IDH1 peptide vaccine. For the CDR3, the DNA is TGTGCCAGCAGCTTAGGGTCAGAGATCTATGGCTACACCTTC. Translating gives CASSLGSEIYGYTF.